The clone carrying this TCR beta chain was detected a few times. One end of the junction is discordant with germline, which a read error may explain. This CDR3 comprises 15 residues. Germline V lookup: CDR1 LGHNT, CDR2 FRNRAP. The data are from a study of human T cells and chemical hapten exposure. About the research overall: Sensitization employed 2% DPC on about 2 cm by about 2 cm of upper inner arm skin.

TCRdb processed the RACE reads anew with MiXCR; each CDR3 protein has one entry. The sample records approximately 91,000 distinct CDR3 sequences, roughly 10% being singletons. The time point here: patch test 2, 6 weeks after DPC sensitization. This sample's treatment: therapeutic diphenylcyclopropenone sensitization with weekly scalp DPC. Phlebotomy was performed prior to application of every patch test. The chain uses TRBV12-5 and TRBJ1-2; D might be TRBD1 (5 bases). This specimen consisted of whole blood, obtained in connection with sensitization to the hapten diphenylcyclopropenone (DPC). The sequence was obtained from a man aged 18 to 35 with alopecia areata. Some clones in this sample may be carry-over from other donors' samples. CDR3 in amino acids: CASGLVGTGNYGYTF. DNA for the CDR3: TGTGCTAGCGGTTTGGTAGGGACGGGGAACTATGGCTACACCTTC.